This TCR beta chain came from a study of blood T cells in healthy people across ages. This clonotype showed up just a few times. Sample-barcoded 5' priming and a J-beta primer mix drove a second PCR of about 7 to 12 cycles. TCRdb reprocessed the 5' RACE reads via MiXCR and lists one record per CDR3 protein. The table includes under 1,100,000 distinct CDR3 sequences, about 23% detected once. The CDR3 sequence is 16 residues long. Germline CDR1 SGHNT, CDR2 YENEEA. These records were also assigned to another study, of T cells of mothers and their children. As reported in that work: In each mother, TCR beta CDR3 reads exceeded 8.5 million; in each child, they numbered 3 million to 3.5 million.

The sequence derives from a girl aged 2 to 9 in good health. The chain couples TRBV11-3 to TRBJ2-5; the match to TRBD2 covers 9 bases. The DNA end is more similar to TRBJ2-7, so the J call may be wrong. The specimen was blood. The CDR3 region has the DNA TGTGCCAGCAGCTTAGACAGAGCGGGGGGACCCTACGAGCAGTACTTC. It encodes CASSLDRAGGPYEQYF.